Listed here are 18 T cell receptor beta chains from one sample, sequenced in a study of long-term antiretroviral therapy in people with HIV (dated by TCRdb to 2022 to 2024). Sequencing of the TRB variable region was done with the immunoSEQ hsTCRB v3.0 assay at survey level resolution. TCRdb re-hosts the immuneACCESS table, in-frame sequences only. Its copies lack some clones; in the studies checked, an unresolved V gene accounts for under half of them, and the cause for the rest is not known. A total of some 15,000 clones appear in this sample, under 90% of them only once. In total, the top ten clones hold 7% to 10% of the sample. Here the sequenced sample was unsorted PBMCs, taken 0.1 years after starting antiretroviral therapy. The receptor set was obtained from a man aged 18 to 30 with HIV.

The chain combines TRBV2 with TRBJ2-2; D not certain. The germline CDR1 and CDR2 sequences are SNHLY and FYNNEI. The CDR3 has 15 residues. V shed 6 bases and J shed 0 bases, with 11 bases lying between them. CDR3 sequence (DNA): TGTGCCAGCAGCCGCGGTGACCCGAACACCGGGGAGCTGTTTTTT. Translated: CASSRGDPNTGELFF.

The V call is TRBV5-6, the J call TRBJ2-3, with TRBD1 identical over 8 bases. J gave up 2 bases and V 4 bases, and 6 bases lay outside the gene matches. Germline lookup yields CDR1 SGHDT and CDR2 YYEEEE. This CDR3 has 15 residues. The CDR3 reads CASSDRDRSTDTQYF. DNA of the CDR3: TGTGCCAGCAGCGACCGGGACAGGTCCACAGATACGCAGTATTTT.

The chain joins TRBV9 to TRBJ2-7; TRBD1 aligns across 8 bases. Germline loops: CDR1 SGDLS, CDR2 YYNGEE. The CDR3 spans 14 residues. Trimming cost V 0 bases and J 4 bases; bases outside gene matches: 3. The chain's CDR3 is CASSVGTGIYEQYF. The CDR3 DNA follows: TGTGCCAGCAGCGTAGGGACAGGGATATACGAGCAGTACTTC.

The genes are TRBV6-1 and TRBJ2-6; no definite D call. The germline V gene has CDR1 MNHNS and CDR2 SASEGT. Trimming left V 1 base short and J 11 bases short, with 12 bases between. This CDR3 has 14 residues. The CDR3 protein is CASSEVYDSDVLTF. CDR3 bases: TGTGCCAGCAGTGAAGTTTACGATTCGGACGTCCTGACTTTC.

The table lists this clone with a count of one. The chain carries TRBV19 and TRBJ2-7, with 14 bases fitting TRBD2. Losses at the gene ends were 9 bases for V and 5 bases for J; bases not matched to a gene: 3. Germline V gives CDR1 LNHDA, CDR2 SQIVND (reference sequence). The CDR3 has 13 residues. CDR3 sequence: CASRGLAGDEQYF. The DNA of the CDR3 is TGTGCCAGCAGGGGACTAGCGGGAGACGAGCAGTACTTC.

V gene TRBV4-3 combines with J gene TRBJ1-1; TRBD1 might be the D (5 bases). CDR1 is LGHNA and CDR2 is YSLEER in the germline V gene. V shed 2 bases and J shed 1 base, with 11 bases lying between them. This CDR3 region has 15 residues. CDR3 DNA: TGCGCCAGCAGCCAATCCGGGACGGGGAACACTGAAGCTTTCTTT. Residues: CASSQSGTGNTEAFF.

This clone was counted only a few times. This chain uses TRBV20-1 with TRBJ2-7; D call uncertain. CDR1 and CDR2 (germline): DFQATT, SNEGSKA (reference sequence). V lost 3 bases and J 5 bases, leaving 5 bases between the germline ends. The CDR3 loop spans 10 amino acids. CDR3 sequence: CSARSHEQYF. The CDR3 bases are TGCAGTGCTAGGTCCCACGAGCAGTACTTC.

The chain combines TRBV9 with TRBJ2-5; 10 bases are a match to TRBD2. V dropped 3 bases and J dropped 0; count of bases not matched to a gene: 5. The CDR3 has 16 amino acids. In germline, CDR1 is SGDLS, CDR2 YYNGEE. In DNA, the CDR3 is TGTGCCAGCAGCGCCGGACTAGCGGAATACCAAGAGACCCAGTACTTC. Amino acids: CASSAGLAEYQETQYF.

In DNA form, the CDR3 reads TGTGCCAGCAGTCCAAAGCGGAGTACCCTTCTGACCCAGTACTTC. Protein product: CASSPKRSTLLTQYF. V and J are TRBV6-5 and TRBJ2-5; the D gene is possibly TRBD2 (5 bases). Germline V CDR1 and CDR2: MNHEY, SVGAGI. Trimming shortened V by 5 bases and J by 7 bases, and 20 bases separated the two germline ends. The CDR3 loop spans 15 amino acids.

In nucleotides, the CDR3 is TGTGCCAGCAGCGTGGACGGGGCGGGGGATCCGGCCCAGCATTTT. It specifies CASSVDGAGDPAQHF. The chain is built from TRBV7-2 and TRBJ1-5; D is perhaps TRBD1 (5 bases). Germline lookup yields CDR1 SGHTA and CDR2 FQGNSA. Trimming took 5 bases from V and 11 from J, leaving 22 bases between them. There are 15 residues in the CDR3.

The chain has TRBV6-6 and TRBJ2-7, with a weak D call TRBD2 (6 bases). The CDR3 runs 13 residues. V was clipped by 8 bases and J by 3 bases, with 14 bases between them. CDR1 and CDR2 from the germline V gene are MNHNY and SVGAGI (reference sequence). The CDR3 region has the DNA TGTGCCAGCGGCTCTAGCGAGGACTACGAGCAGTACTTC. It is translated as CASGSSEDYEQYF.

This chain connects TRBV4-3 to TRBJ1-2; 7 nucleotides match TRBD1. CDR3 size: 17 residues. Germline lookup yields CDR1 LGHNA and CDR2 YSLEER. The V gene end was trimmed by 0 bases and the J gene end by 4 bases; junction bases not matched to a gene: 11. The CDR3 nucleotides read TGCGCCAGCAGCCAAGATTCCCGAGACAGGGTGTCCTATGGCTACACCTTC. It specifies CASSQDSRDRVSYGYTF.

The gene calls are TRBV19 and TRBJ2-1; 7 bases are shared with TRBD2. This CDR3 has 15 residues. The germline V gene has CDR1 LNHDA and CDR2 SQIVND (reference sequence). The junction had 9 bases not matched to a gene; V was cut back by 6 bases and J by 4 bases. CDR3 sequence reads: CASRGEGLLYNEQFF. For the CDR3, the DNA is TGTGCCAGTAGAGGGGAGGGACTACTATACAATGAGCAGTTCTTC.

The chain has TRBV27 and TRBJ1-5, with TRBD1 identical over 9 bases. Germline trimming cut 8 bases from V and 5 bases from J; bases unmatched to any gene: 4. The length of the CDR3 is 13 residues. Germline V gene sequence: CDR1 MNHEY, CDR2 SMNVEV (reference sequence). This CDR3 is CASPGQGDQPQHF. DNA for the CDR3: TGTGCCAGCCCGGGACAGGGCGATCAGCCCCAGCATTTT.

This chain uses TRBV4-1 with TRBJ2-1; D is undetermined. The CDR3 is made up of 12 amino acids. V shed 0 bases and J shed 6 bases, with 3 bases lying between them. In germline, CDR1 is MGHRA, CDR2 YSYEKL. In DNA form, the CDR3 reads TGCGCCAGCAGCCAAGAACCCAATGAGCAGTTCTTC. This gives the protein CASSQEPNEQFF.

The chain combines TRBV28 with TRBJ2-2; 9 bases align to TRBD1. The V and J ends lost 7 bases and 7 bases, in that order; junction bases with no gene match: 13. Germline V lookup: CDR1 MDHEN, CDR2 SYDVKM. The CDR3 is made up of 16 amino acids. Here the CDR3 DNA reads TGTGCCAGCAACCTCCCGGGACAGGGATCGGGCGGGGAGCTGTTTTTT. Protein: CASNLPGQGSGGELFF.

The CDR3 sequence: CASSQAGPRESYSYEQYF. In DNA, the CDR3 is TGCGCCAGCAGCCAAGCAGGTCCGCGGGAGTCCTACTCCTACGAGCAGTACTTC. This chain uses TRBV4-1 with TRBJ2-7; 7 nucleotides agree with TRBD2. CDR1 MGHRA and CDR2 YSYEKL come from the germline V gene. J lost 0 bases, V lost 1 base, and 12 bases had no gene match. The CDR3 is 18 residues long.

The chain has TRBV29-1 and TRBJ1-2; D remains unclear. Looked up from germline, CDR1 is SQVTM and CDR2 is ANQGSEA. The CDR3 is 12 amino acids. Deletions cut 7 bases from V and 8 bases from J, with 17 bases between. The CDR3 nucleotides are TGCAGCGGTGACGAGGGAAAGGGAGGCTACACCTTC. Encoded protein: CSGDEGKGGYTF.